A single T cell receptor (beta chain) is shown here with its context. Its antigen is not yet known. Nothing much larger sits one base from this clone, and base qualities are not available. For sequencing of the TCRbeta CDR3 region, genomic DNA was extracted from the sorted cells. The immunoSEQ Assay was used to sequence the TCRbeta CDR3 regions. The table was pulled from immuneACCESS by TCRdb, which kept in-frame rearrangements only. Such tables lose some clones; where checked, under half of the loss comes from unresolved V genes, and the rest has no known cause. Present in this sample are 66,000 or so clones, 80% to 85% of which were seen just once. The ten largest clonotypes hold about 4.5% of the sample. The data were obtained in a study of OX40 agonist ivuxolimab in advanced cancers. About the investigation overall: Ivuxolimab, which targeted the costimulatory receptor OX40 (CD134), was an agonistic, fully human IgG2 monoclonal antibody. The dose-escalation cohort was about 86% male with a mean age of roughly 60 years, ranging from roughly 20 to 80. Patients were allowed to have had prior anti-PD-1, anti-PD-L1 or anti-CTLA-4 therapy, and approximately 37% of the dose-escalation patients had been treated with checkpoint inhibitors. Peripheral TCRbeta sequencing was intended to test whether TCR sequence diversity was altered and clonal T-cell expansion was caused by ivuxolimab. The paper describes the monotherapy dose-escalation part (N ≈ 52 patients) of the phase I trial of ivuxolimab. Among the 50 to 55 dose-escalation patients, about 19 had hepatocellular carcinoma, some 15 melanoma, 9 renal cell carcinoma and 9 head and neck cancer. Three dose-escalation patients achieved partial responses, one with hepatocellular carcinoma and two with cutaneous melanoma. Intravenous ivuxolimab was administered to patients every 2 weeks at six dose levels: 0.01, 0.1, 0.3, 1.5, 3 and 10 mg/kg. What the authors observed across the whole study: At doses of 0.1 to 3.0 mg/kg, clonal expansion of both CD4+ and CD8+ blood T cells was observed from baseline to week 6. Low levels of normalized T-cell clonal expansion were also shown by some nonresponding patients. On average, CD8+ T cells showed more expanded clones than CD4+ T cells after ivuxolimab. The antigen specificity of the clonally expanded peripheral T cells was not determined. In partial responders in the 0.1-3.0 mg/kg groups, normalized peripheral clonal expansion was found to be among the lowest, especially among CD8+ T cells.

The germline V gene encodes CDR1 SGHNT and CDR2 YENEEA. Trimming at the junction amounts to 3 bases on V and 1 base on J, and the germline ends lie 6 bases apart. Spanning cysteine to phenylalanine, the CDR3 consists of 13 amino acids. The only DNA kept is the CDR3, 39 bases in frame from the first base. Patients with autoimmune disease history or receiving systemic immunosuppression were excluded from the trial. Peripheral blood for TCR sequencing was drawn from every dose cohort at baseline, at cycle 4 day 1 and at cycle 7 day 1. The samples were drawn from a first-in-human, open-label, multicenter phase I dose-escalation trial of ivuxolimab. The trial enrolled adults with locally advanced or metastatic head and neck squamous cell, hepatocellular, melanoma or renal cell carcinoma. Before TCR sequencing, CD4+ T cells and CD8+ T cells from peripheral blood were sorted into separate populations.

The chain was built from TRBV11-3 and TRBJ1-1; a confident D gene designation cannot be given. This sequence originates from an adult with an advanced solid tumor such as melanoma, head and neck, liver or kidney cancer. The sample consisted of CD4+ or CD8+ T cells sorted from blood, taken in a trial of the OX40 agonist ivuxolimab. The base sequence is TGTGCCAGCAGCTTCTCCGGGAACACTGAAGCTTTCTTT. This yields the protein CASSFSGNTEAFF.